This T cell receptor (beta chain) was recovered during a study of blood T cell repertoires in COVID-19. Study-wide context: From T cells, B-cell-depleted T cells, or PBMCs came the material, which was cDNA or gDNA.

The repertoire was sequenced with immunoSEQ multiplex PCR; TCRdb's copy has only in-frame clones and lacks some. The sample lists about 40,000 clones, roughly 80% occurring once. V shed 1 base and J shed 4 bases, with 10 bases lying between them. Germline lookup yields CDR1 LNHNV and CDR2 YYDKDF (reference sequence). The CDR3 spans 14 residues. Sample: peripheral blood. The V and J genes are TRBV15 and TRBJ2-5, with D maybe TRBD2 (5 bases). The sequence came from a middle-aged man with active or convalescent COVID-19. The CDR3 is CATSRVQRRETQYF. The CDR3 DNA reads TGTGCCACCAGCAGAGTTCAGCGGCGAGAGACCCAGTACTTC.